This T cell receptor beta chain was profiled in a study of blood T cell repertoires in COVID-19. Study-level background: Material from acute and convalescent COVID-19 was sourced from the United States, Italy and Spain. Sources were T cells, B-cell-depleted T cells, or PBMCs; the material itself was cDNA or gDNA.

TCRdb's copy holds only in-frame clones and misses some; the assay was immunoSEQ multiplex PCR. The sample yields approximately 250,000 clones, approximately 86% seen once. The sequence derives from a man aged 25 to 40 with active or convalescent COVID-19. The sequenced sample consisted of peripheral blood.

The CDR3 nucleotides are TGTGCCAGCAGCGAAAACGGACTAGCGGCGAACACCGGGGAGCTGTTTTTT. Amino acid sequence: CASSENGLAANTGELFF. The chain employs TRBV3-1 (or the pseudogene TRBV3-2) and TRBJ2-2, with 10 positions matching TRBD2. This CDR3 region has 17 residues. From germline, CDR1 is LGHDT and CDR2 YNNKEL (reference sequence). V trimming: 5 bases; J trimming: 0 bases; junction bases outside the gene matches: 6.